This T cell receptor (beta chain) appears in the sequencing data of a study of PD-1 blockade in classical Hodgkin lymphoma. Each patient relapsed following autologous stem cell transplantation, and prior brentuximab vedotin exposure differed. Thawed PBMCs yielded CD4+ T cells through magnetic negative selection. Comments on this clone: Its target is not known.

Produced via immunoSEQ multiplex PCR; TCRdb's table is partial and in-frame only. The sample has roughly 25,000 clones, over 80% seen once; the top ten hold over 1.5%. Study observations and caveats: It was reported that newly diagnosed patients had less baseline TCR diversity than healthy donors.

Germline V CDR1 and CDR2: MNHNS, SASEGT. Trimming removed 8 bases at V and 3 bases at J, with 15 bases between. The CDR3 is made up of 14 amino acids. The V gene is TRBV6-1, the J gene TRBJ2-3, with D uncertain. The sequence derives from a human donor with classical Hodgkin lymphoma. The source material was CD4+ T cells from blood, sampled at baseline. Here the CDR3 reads CASLVGSRTDTQYF. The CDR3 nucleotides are TGTGCCAGCTTGGTGGGTTCTCGTACAGATACGCAGTATTTT.